The 25 T cell receptor beta chains below come from one sample, sequenced in a study of cytomegalovirus exposure and HLA in healthy donors (dated by TCRdb to the late 2010s). Library preparation employed the immunoSEQ multiplex PCR assay. For the multiplex PCR, a mixture combining 60 forward primers for TCR Vbeta segments and 13 reverse primers for TCR Jbeta segments was used. The table was pulled from immuneACCESS by TCRdb, which kept in-frame rearrangements only. Such tables lose some clones; where checked, under half of the loss comes from unresolved V genes, and the rest has no known cause. This sample lists fewer than 200,000 clones; roughly 80% were detected once. Roughly 2% of the sample is in the top ten clones. The material sequenced was PBMCs. These receptor sequences come from a human donor in good health.

The rearrangement joins TRBV9 to TRBJ2-3, with D possibly matching TRBD1 (5 bases). V was shortened by 0 bases and J by 3 bases, with 11 bases between the two germline ends. CDR1 and CDR2 (germline): SGDLS, YYNGEE. The CDR3 spans 15 residues. CDR3 protein: CASSVGRVGTDTQYF. CDR3 nucleotides: TGTGCCAGCAGCGTAGGCAGGGTCGGAACAGATACGCAGTATTTT.

The V gene is TRBV7-2, the J gene TRBJ1-6; 8 bases agree with TRBD1. CDR3 size: 15 residues. Germline lookup yields CDR1 SGHTA and CDR2 FQGNSA. The ends lost 5 bases at V and 8 bases at J; junction bases unmatched: 8. The CDR3 is CASSPLTGGYSPLHF. The DNA of the CDR3 is TGTGCCAGCAGCCCCCTCACAGGGGGGTATTCACCCCTCCACTTT.

V usage is TRBV15 and J usage is TRBJ2-3; TRBD2 matches 11 bases. V shed 0 bases and J 4 bases; nucleotides not matched to a gene: 3. CDR3 size: 16 residues. Germline values: CDR1 LNHNV, CDR2 YYDKDF (reference sequence). The CDR3 DNA reads as TGTGCCACCAGCAGAGAACTAGCGGGGGTAGCAGATACGCAGTATTTT. It translates to CATSRELAGVADTQYF.

The chain carries TRBV6-5 and TRBJ2-1; no definite D call. The CDR3 is 11 amino acids. V was clipped by 7 bases and J by 9 bases, with 10 bases between them. Per the germline V gene, CDR1 is MNHEY and CDR2 is SVGAGI. CDR3 DNA: TGTGCCAGCACCCACATTGGTGAGCAGTTCTTC. Translating gives CASTHIGEQFF.

The gene calls are TRBV7-2 and TRBJ2-5; 8 bases line up with TRBD2. The CDR3 is 14 residues long. From germline, CDR1 is SGHTA and CDR2 FQGNSA. V dropped 5 bases and J dropped 5; count of bases not matched to a gene: 7. The CDR3 protein is CASSHVAGSETQYF. DNA of the CDR3: TGTGCCAGCAGCCACGTAGCGGGGAGCGAGACCCAGTACTTC.

CDR3 sequence: CASSEWGQGATEQYF. The CDR3 bases are TGTGCCAGCAGTGAATGGGGACAGGGGGCGACCGAGCAGTACTTC. The chain links TRBV2 to TRBJ2-7, with TRBD1 matching 12 bases. Germline V gene sequence: CDR1 SNHLY, CDR2 FYNNEI. The ends lost 2 bases at V and 6 bases at J; junction bases unmatched: 5. The CDR3 is 15 residues long.

V is TRBV18 and J is TRBJ1-2; 8 positions match TRBD1. CDR1 KGHSH and CDR2 LQKENI come from the germline V gene. The CDR3 is 14 residues long. The V and J ends lost 5 bases and 8 bases, in that order; junction bases with no gene match: 10. The CDR3: CASSVTGELTGYTF. The DNA for the CDR3 is TGTGCCAGCTCAGTGACAGGGGAATTGACGGGCTACACCTTC.

The J gene is TRBJ1-6, the V gene TRBV5-4; 9 positions match TRBD1. CDR1 and CDR2 from the germline V gene are SGHNT and YYREEE (reference sequence). The CDR3 has 14 residues. J lost 10 bases, V lost 4 bases, and 6 bases had no gene match. CDR3 residues: CASSLGTGKSPLHF. CDR3 in DNA: TGTGCCAGCAGCCTAGGGACAGGGAAGTCACCCCTCCACTTT.

The gene calls are TRBV2 and TRBJ2-7; 7 bases are a match to TRBD2. CDR3 size: 15 residues. V gave up 4 bases and J gave up 1 base; unmatched junction bases: 7. Germline V CDR1 and CDR2: SNHLY, FYNNEI. The DNA of the CDR3 is TGTGCCAGCAGTGCAGCGGGACTTCGGTCCTACGAGCAGTACTTC. Protein product: CASSAAGLRSYEQYF.

This chain uses TRBV7-9 with TRBJ1-5; D uncertain. The CDR3 loop spans 14 amino acids. V was clipped by 4 bases and J by 0 bases, with 7 bases between them. Germline values: CDR1 SEHNR, CDR2 FQNEAQ (reference sequence). The CDR3 DNA sequence: TGTGCCAGCAGCTCCCAGGCTAGCAATCAGCCCCAGCATTTT. It is translated as CASSSQASNQPQHF.

V is TRBV9 and J is TRBJ1-1; 7 bases align to TRBD1. This CDR3 comprises 15 residues. Germline CDR1 is SGDLS and CDR2 is YYNGEE. V lost 3 bases to trimming and J lost 0 bases; unmatched junction nucleotides: 5. DNA for the CDR3: TGTGCCAGCAGCGGAGGGGACAGCTTGAACACTGAAGCTTTCTTT. Translating gives CASSGGDSLNTEAFF.

This clone was recorded only once. The gene calls are TRBV7-6 and TRBJ2-2; 8 bases align to TRBD2. The CDR3 length is 20 residues. The V and J ends lost 0 bases and 1 base, in that order; junction bases with no gene match: 13. CDR1 and CDR2 from the germline V gene are SGHVS and FNYEAQ. Written as DNA, the CDR3 is TGTGCCAGCAGCTTAGCGATCAAGACTAGCGACGGGGAGAACACCGGGGAGCTGTTTTTT. It encodes CASSLAIKTSDGENTGELFF. The full variable domain, its missing parts supplied by reference TRBV7-6 and TRBJ2-2, is GAGVSQSPRYKVTKRGQDVALRCDPISGHVSLYWYRQALGQGPEFLTYFNYEAQQDKSGLPNDRFSAERPEGSISTLTIQRTEQRDSAMYRCASSLAIKTSDGENTGELFFGEGSRLTVL.

The rearrangement joins TRBV2 to TRBJ1-2; no clear D gene. The germline V and J ends were trimmed by 6 bases and 7 bases, with 18 bases remaining between them. Germline-derived CDR1 and CDR2 are SNHLY and FYNNEI. CDR3 size: 14 residues. The CDR3 here is CASRDNNVRGGYTF. The CDR3 DNA sequence: TGTGCCAGCAGAGATAATAATGTTCGAGGTGGCTACACCTTC. The full variable domain, completed using reference TRBV2 and TRBJ1-2, is EPEVTQTPSHQVTQMGQEVILRCVPISNHLYFYWYRQILGQKVEFLVSFYNNEISEKSEIFDDQFSVERPDGSNFTLKIRSTKLEDSAMYFCASRDNNVRGGYTFGSGTRLTVV.

This clone has just a few counts. The gene calls are TRBV6-5 and TRBJ1-3; D remains ambiguous. Trimming pared 4 bases from V and 3 bases from J, leaving 13 bases between. In germline, CDR1 is MNHEY, CDR2 SVGAGI. There are 15 residues in the CDR3. CDR3 sequence: CASSSLGLSGNTIYF. The CDR3 DNA follows: TGTGCCAGCAGTTCTTTGGGCCTGAGTGGAAACACCATATATTTT.

The chain links TRBV6-5 to TRBJ2-1; no clear D. Trimming cost V 8 bases and J 2 bases, with 10 bases left between them. In germline, CDR1 is MNHEY, CDR2 SVGAGI. The CDR3 has 13 residues. The CDR3: CASRSLTYNEQFF. Here the CDR3 DNA reads TGTGCCAGCCGTTCACTCACCTACAATGAGCAGTTCTTC.

The chain is built from TRBV27 and TRBJ1-2; possible D gene TRBD1, 5 bases. The germline gives CDR1 MNHEY, CDR2 SMNVEV (reference sequence). The CDR3 is 13 amino acids. Trimming removed 3 bases at V and 3 bases at J, with 8 bases between. The CDR3 loop is CASSFDRYYGYTF. In DNA, the CDR3 is TGTGCCAGCAGTTTCGACAGATACTATGGCTACACCTTC.

V gene TRBV7-9 combines with J gene TRBJ2-5; 9 nucleotides agree with TRBD2. Germline lookup yields CDR1 SEHNR and CDR2 FQNEAQ (reference sequence). This CDR3 comprises 16 residues. Germline trimming cut 2 bases from V and 4 bases from J; bases unmatched to any gene: 8. The DNA for the CDR3 is TGTGCCAGCAGCTTATGGTCTAGCGGGGTGGTAGAGACCCAGTACTTC. Translating it yields CASSLWSSGVVETQYF.

Only one count was recorded for this clone. V and J are TRBV29-1 and TRBJ2-5, with TRBD2 identical over 11 bases. Trimming at V came to 7 bases and at J to 5 bases, leaving 6 bases not matched to a gene. Per germline, CDR1 SQVTM and CDR2 ANQGSEA. The length of the CDR3 is 13 residues. CDR3 region: CSALLAGVETQYF. Here the CDR3 DNA reads TGCAGCGCCCTACTAGCGGGGGTTGAGACCCAGTACTTC.

V and J are TRBV29-1 and TRBJ2-1; 7 bases line up with TRBD2. This CDR3 is 12 amino acids long. Germline CDR1 reads SQVTM; CDR2 reads ANQGSEA. This CDR3 reads CIVGGTYNEQFF. CDR3 DNA: TGCATCGTGGGGGGGACCTACAATGAGCAGTTCTTC.

The chain recombines TRBV13 with TRBJ2-7, with 9 bases matching TRBD1. This CDR3 contains 14 residues. The V gene's germline CDR1 is PRHDT and CDR2 FYEKMQ (reference sequence). After removal of 1 base from V and 5 bases from J, the junction contained 3 bases not matched to a gene. The CDR3 sequence: CASSLVDRGHEQYF. The DNA of the CDR3 is TGTGCCAGCAGCTTAGTGGACAGGGGCCACGAGCAGTACTTC.

The genes are TRBV15 and TRBJ2-7, with a weak D call TRBD2 (5 bases). Germline CDR1 LNHNV, CDR2 YYDKDF (reference sequence). Trimming took 8 bases from V and 0 from J, leaving 11 bases between them. The CDR3 loop spans 13 amino acids. The CDR3 spells CATAGGISYEQYF. As DNA, the CDR3 is TGTGCCACCGCCGGAGGCATCTCCTACGAGCAGTACTTC.

This clone was detected only a few times. This chain joins TRBV19 and TRBJ1-6, with 8 bases lining up with TRBD1. The CDR3 has 16 residues. The J segment lost 8 bases and the V segment lost 1 base, leaving 7 bases of the junction unmatched. Germline lookup yields CDR1 LNHDA and CDR2 SQIVND (reference sequence). The CDR3 here is CASSIGRDRIHSPLHF. The CDR3 coding sequence is TGTGCCAGTAGTATAGGACGGGACAGGATCCATTCACCCCTCCACTTT.

The genes are TRBV2 and TRBJ2-7; a weak D match, TRBD2 (5 bases). There are 12 residues in the CDR3. Germline values: CDR1 SNHLY, CDR2 FYNNEI. The ends were cut back, 6 bases at V and 6 bases at J, with 12 bases in the middle. The CDR3: CASRPDFPEQYF. The DNA for the CDR3 is TGTGCCAGCAGGCCGGACTTCCCCGAGCAGTACTTC.

The chain recombines TRBV5-1 with TRBJ1-1; D is unclear. Deletions cut 5 bases from V and 1 base from J, with 12 bases between. The CDR3 length is 14 residues. Germline V gene sequence: CDR1 SGHRS, CDR2 YFSETQ. Written as DNA, the CDR3 is TGCGCCAGCAGGAGTAGTGAAGAGAACACTGAAGCTTTCTTT. Translating it yields CASRSSEENTEAFF.

The V call is TRBV2, the J call TRBJ1-2; D gene unclear. The length of the CDR3 is 12 residues. CDR1 SNHLY and CDR2 FYNNEI come from the germline V gene. Trimming left V 4 bases short and J 3 bases short, with 6 bases between. CDR3 in DNA: TGTGCCAGCAGTGCCCAGGACTATGGCTACACCTTC. As protein: CASSAQDYGYTF.